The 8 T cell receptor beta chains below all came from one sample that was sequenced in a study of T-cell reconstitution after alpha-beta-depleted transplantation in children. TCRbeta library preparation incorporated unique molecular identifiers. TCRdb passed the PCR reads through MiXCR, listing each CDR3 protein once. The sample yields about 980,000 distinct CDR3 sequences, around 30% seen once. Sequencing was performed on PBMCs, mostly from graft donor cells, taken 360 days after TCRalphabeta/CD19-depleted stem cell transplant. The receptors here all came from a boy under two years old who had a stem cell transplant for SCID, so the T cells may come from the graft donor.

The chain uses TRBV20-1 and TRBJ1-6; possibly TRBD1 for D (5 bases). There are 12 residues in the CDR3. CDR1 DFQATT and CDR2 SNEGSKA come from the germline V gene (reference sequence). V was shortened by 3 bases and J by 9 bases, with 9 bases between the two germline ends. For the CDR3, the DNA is TGCAGTGCTAGGGGGCCTGTTTCACCCCTCCACTTT. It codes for CSARGPVSPLHF.

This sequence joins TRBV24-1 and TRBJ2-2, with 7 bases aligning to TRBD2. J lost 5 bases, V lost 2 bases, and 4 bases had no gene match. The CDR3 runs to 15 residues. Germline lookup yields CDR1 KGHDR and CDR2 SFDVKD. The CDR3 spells CATSDSRRGTGELFF. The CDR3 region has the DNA TGTGCCACCAGTGATTCCCGGCGGGGGACCGGGGAGCTGTTTTTT.

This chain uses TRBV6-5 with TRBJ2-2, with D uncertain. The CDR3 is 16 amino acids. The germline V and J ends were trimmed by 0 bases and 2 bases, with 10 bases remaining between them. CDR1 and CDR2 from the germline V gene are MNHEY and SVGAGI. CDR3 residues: CASSYSSRVNTGELFF. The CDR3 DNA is TGTGCCAGCAGTTACTCGAGCCGGGTTAACACCGGGGAGCTGTTTTTT.

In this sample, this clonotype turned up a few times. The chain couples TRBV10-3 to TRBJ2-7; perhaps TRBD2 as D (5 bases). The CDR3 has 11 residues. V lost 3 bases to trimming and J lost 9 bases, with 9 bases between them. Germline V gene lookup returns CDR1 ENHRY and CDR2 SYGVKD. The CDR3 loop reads CAISEVGVQYF. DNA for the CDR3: TGTGCCATCAGTGAAGTCGGGGTGCAGTACTTC.

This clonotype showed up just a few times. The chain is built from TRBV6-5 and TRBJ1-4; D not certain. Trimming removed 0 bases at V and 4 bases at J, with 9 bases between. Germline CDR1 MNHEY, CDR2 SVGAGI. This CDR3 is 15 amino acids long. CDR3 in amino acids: CASSYSLSLNEKLFF. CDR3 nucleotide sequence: TGTGCCAGCAGTTACTCGCTCAGCCTTAATGAAAAACTGTTTTTT.

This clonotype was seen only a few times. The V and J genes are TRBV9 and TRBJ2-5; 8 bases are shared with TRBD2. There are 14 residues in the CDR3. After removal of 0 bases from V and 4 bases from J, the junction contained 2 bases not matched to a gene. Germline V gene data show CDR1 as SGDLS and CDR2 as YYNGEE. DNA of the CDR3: TGTGCCAGCAGCGTAGGGACTAGCAGAGAGACCCAGTACTTC. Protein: CASSVGTSRETQYF.

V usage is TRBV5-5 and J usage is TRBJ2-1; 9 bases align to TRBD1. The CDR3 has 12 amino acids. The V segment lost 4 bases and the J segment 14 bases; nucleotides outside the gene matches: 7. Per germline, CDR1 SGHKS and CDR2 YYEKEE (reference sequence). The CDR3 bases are TGTGCCAGCAGCATGGGGACAGGGAAGGAGTTCTTC. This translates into CASSMGTGKEFF.

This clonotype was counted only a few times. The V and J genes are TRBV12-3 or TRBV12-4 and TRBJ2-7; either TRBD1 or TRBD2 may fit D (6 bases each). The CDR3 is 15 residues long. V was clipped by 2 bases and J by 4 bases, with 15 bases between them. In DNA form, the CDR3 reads TGTGCCAGCAGTTTATCCTGGGGGCGGGGTTACGAGCAGTACTTC. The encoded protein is CASSLSWGRGYEQYF.